The 12 T cell receptor beta chains presented below share a single source sample, sequenced in a study of beta chain features in type 1 diabetes. Study-level results: Shorter TCRB CDR3s, moderately but significantly so, were found in Type 1 diabetes patients in all four CD4+ subsets.

These TCRs are of unknown antigen specificity. Every bit of the isolated RNA underwent reverse transcription, so sequencing read expressed TCRB transcripts. Produced via immunoSEQ multiplex PCR; TCRdb's table is partial and in-frame only. The sample yields approximately 730,000 clones, 13% seen once. Sequenced: naive CD4+ T cells from blood. The receptors stem from a young man with type 1 diabetes.

V gene TRBV4-1 combines with J gene TRBJ2-7; D is unclear. Germline loops: CDR1 MGHRA, CDR2 YSYEKL. The ends were cut back, 1 base at V and 1 base at J, with 11 bases in the middle. The length of the CDR3 is 15 residues. The CDR3 here is CASSQVLGPSYEQYF. Here the CDR3 DNA reads TGCGCCAGCAGCCAAGTCTTAGGACCATCCTACGAGCAGTACTTC.

The chain employs TRBV9 and TRBJ2-5, with 7 bases identical to TRBD1. The CDR3 extends over 13 amino acids. Germline loops: CDR1 SGDLS, CDR2 YYNGEE. J was trimmed by 2 bases and V by 4 bases; bases with no gene match: 2. In nucleotides, the CDR3 is TGTGCCAGCAGCCCGGGACAGCAAGAGACCCAGTACTTC. This gives the protein CASSPGQQETQYF.

This clone has just a few counts. This chain uses TRBV11-2 with TRBJ2-5; D is ambiguous. The length of the CDR3 is 13 residues. The V end lost 5 bases, the J end lost 2 bases, and 9 bases lay between the germline ends. Germline V CDR1 and CDR2: SGHAT, FQNNGV. The CDR3 nucleotides are TGTGCCAGCAGCCCCACTTCTCAAGAGACCCAGTACTTC. Encoded protein: CASSPTSQETQYF.

This clone was counted only a few times. Additional DNA sequences in this sample encode the identical CDR3. This chain uses TRBV18 with TRBJ2-3; D is unclear. Germline lookup yields CDR1 KGHSH and CDR2 LQKENI. There are 13 residues in the CDR3. Trimming took 2 bases from V and 2 from J, leaving 5 bases between them. CDR3 residues: CASSPTSTDTQYF. The CDR3 region has the DNA TGTGCCAGCTCACCAACTTCCACAGATACGCAGTATTTT.

J is TRBJ1-1 and V is TRBV4-2; D uncertain. The germline V gene has CDR1 LGHNA and CDR2 YNFKEQ. Trimming took 1 base from V and 4 from J, leaving 13 bases between them. The CDR3 length is 15 residues. In nucleotides, the CDR3 is TGTGCCAGCAGCCAAGGACAAACCTGGTCCACTGAAGCTTTCTTT. As protein: CASSQGQTWSTEAFF.

This chain joins TRBV21-1 and TRBJ2-7; the table's D call TRBD1 went unverified against the DNA. TRBV21-1 is designated a pseudogene. The CDR3 is made up of 14 amino acids. CDR3 residues: CASATGGVSYEQYF. Here the CDR3 DNA reads TGTGCCAGCGCGACAGGGGGCGTAAGCTACGAGCAGTACTTC.

This clone was observed a few times. This chain joins TRBV7-9 and TRBJ1-2, with TRBD1 matching over 11 bases. Germline CDR1 reads SEHNR; CDR2 reads FQNEAQ (reference sequence). The junction had 10 bases not matched to a gene; V was cut back by 5 bases and J by 8 bases. This CDR3 comprises 15 residues. The DNA for the CDR3 is TGTGCCAGCAGCCCACTCGGACAGGGGGCGGAAGGCTACACCTTC. Its translation is CASSPLGQGAEGYTF.

The chain couples TRBV1 to TRBJ1-1; TRBD1 reflects the table's D call only, with no check against the DNA. TRBV1 is a recognized pseudogene. The length of the CDR3 is 14 residues. The CDR3 DNA follows: TGCACCAGCAGCCGGGGGCAGATGAACACTGAAGCTTTCTTT. Amino acid sequence: CTSSRGQMNTEAFF.

J is TRBJ2-5 and V is TRBV10-3, with a tentative D call TRBD2 (7 bases). The CDR3 spans 14 residues. V gave up 10 bases and J gave up 5 bases, with 20 bases separating them. Germline assignment: CDR1 ENHRY and CDR2 SYGVKD. The CDR3 protein is CATPLRGPWETQYF. The CDR3 nucleotides are TGTGCCACCCCCCTGCGGGGGCCATGGGAGACCCAGTACTTC.

There are a few counts of this clone. The chain employs TRBV6-1 and TRBJ1-5; D may be TRBD1 (5 bases). The germline V gene encodes CDR1 MNHNS and CDR2 SASEGT. This CDR3 spans 16 amino acids. Between the trimmed V and J ends, which lost 5 bases and 4 bases, there was a span of 18 bases. CDR3 amino acids: CASSKGATWGNQPQHF. For the CDR3, the DNA is TGTGCCAGCAGTAAAGGGGCGACTTGGGGAAATCAGCCCCAGCATTTT.

This clone has only a few counts. The CDR3 here is CASSQADSKNTGELFF. CDR3 sequence (DNA): TGCGCCAGCAGCCAGGCGGACAGTAAGAACACCGGGGAGCTGTTTTTT. The chain has TRBV5-1 and TRBJ2-2, with D possibly TRBD1 on 6 matching bases. The CDR3 length is 16 residues. Germline CDR1 SGHRS, CDR2 YFSETQ. Trimming took off 4 bases at V and 1 base at J, with 14 bases between the two ends.

The sample holds a few counts of this clone. This chain links TRBV9 with TRBJ1-1; TRBD1 is a possible D gene (6 bases). With 3 bases removed from V and 7 bases from J, the gap between germline ends came to 13 bases. Germline-derived CDR1 and CDR2 are SGDLS and YYNGEE. The CDR3 spans 13 residues. CDR3 nucleotide sequence: TGTGCCAGCAGCGCAGGGGATTACCTTGAAGCTTTCTTT. Protein: CASSAGDYLEAFF.